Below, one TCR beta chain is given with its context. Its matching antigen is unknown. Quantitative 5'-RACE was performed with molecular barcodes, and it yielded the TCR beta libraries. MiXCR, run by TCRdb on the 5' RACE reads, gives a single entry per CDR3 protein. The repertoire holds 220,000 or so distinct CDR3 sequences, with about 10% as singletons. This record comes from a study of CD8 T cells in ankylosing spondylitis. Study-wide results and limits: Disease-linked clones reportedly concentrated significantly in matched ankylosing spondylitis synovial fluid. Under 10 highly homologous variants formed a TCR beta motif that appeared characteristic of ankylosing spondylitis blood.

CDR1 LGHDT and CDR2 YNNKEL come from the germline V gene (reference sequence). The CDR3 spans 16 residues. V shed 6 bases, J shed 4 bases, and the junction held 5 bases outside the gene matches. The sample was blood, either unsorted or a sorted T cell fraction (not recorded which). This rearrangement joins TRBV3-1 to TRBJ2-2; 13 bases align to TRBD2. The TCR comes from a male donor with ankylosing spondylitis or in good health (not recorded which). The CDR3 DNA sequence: TGTGCCAGCAGGTCACTAGCGGGGGGGCTCACCGGGGAGCTGTTTTTT. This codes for CASRSLAGGLTGELFF. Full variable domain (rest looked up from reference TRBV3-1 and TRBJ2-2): DTAVSQTPKYLVTQMGNDKSIKCEQNLGHDTMYWYKQDSKKFLKIMFSYNNKELIINETVPNRFSPKSPDKAHLNLHINSLELGDSAVYFCASRSLAGGLTGELFFGEGSRLTVL.